This record concerns one T cell receptor (beta chain) sequence. The method was immunoSEQ multiplex PCR; TCRdb's version includes in-frame clones alone and lacks a portion of them. The sample has about 25,000 clones; about 92% are singletons. This sample is drawn from a study of chemoradiotherapy in HPV16-positive cancers. Study as a whole: Candidate HPV-specific clones and shared TCR motifs came from two HPV16-positive patients.

The CDR3 sequence is 13 residues long. V lost 3 bases, J lost 3 bases, and 7 bases lay in between. The germline CDR1 and CDR2 sequences are MGHRA and YSYEKL. Here the sequenced sample was blood, taken from a patient who underwent chemoradiotherapy. The TCR originated in a human donor with HPV-associated anogenital cancer. This chain connects TRBV4-1 to TRBJ2-3; no clear D gene. DNA of the CDR3: TGCGCCAGCAGCCAGTATGGTACAGATACGCAGTATTTT. It is translated as CASSQYGTDTQYF.